A single sample gave rise to the 10 T cell receptor beta chains below, sequenced in a study of blood T cell repertoires in COVID-19. Here immunoSEQ multiplex PCR was the method, and the copy in TCRdb shows in-frame clones only, minus some. Of about 140,000 clones listed, about 90% are singletons. Sequencing was performed on PBMCs or T cells enriched from blood (not recorded which). Receptor source: a man between 60 and 70 years old who had recovered from COVID-19.

This clone was observed a few times. V and J are TRBV10-1 and TRBJ2-7, with 11 bases identical to TRBD2. Germline CDR1 is WNHNN and CDR2 is SYGVQD (reference sequence). J lost 5 bases, V lost 3 bases, and 3 bases had no gene match. The CDR3 contains 14 residues. CDR3 sequence reads: CASSDPGLADEQYF. CDR3 bases: TGCGCCAGCAGTGACCCGGGACTAGCGGACGAGCAGTACTTC.

The rearrangement uses TRBV7-9 and TRBJ2-3; D is possibly TRBD2 (6 bases). The CDR3 length is 12 residues. The ends were cut back, 5 bases at V and 7 bases at J, with 10 bases in the middle. CDR1 is SEHNR and CDR2 is FQNEAQ in the germline V gene (reference sequence). This CDR3 reads CASSPGGNTQYF. DNA of the CDR3: TGTGCCAGCAGCCCCGGGGGTAATACGCAGTATTTT.

The chain has TRBV18 and TRBJ1-4; D call uncertain. CDR3 length equals 16 residues. The germline V and J ends were trimmed by 6 bases and 1 base, with 15 bases remaining between them. From germline, CDR1 is KGHSH and CDR2 LQKENI. CDR3 nucleotides: TGTGCCAGCTCCCTACTCCCAGCGGGAACTAATGAAAAACTGTTTTTT. Translation gives CASSLLPAGTNEKLFF.

The chain is built from TRBV6-5 and TRBJ1-4; 8 bases fit TRBD1. Per the germline V gene, CDR1 is MNHEY and CDR2 is SVGAGI. The CDR3 runs to 13 residues. V lost 6 bases and J lost 5; bases outside the gene matches: 2. CDR3 protein: CASRRTGNEKLFF. The CDR3, as DNA: TGTGCCAGCAGGAGGACAGGGAATGAAAAACTGTTTTTT.

In nucleotides, the CDR3 is TGCGCCAGCAGCACAAACGGGGGGGACTACGAGCAGTACTTC. Translated: CASSTNGGDYEQYF. The chain recombines TRBV5-1 with TRBJ2-7, with 8 nucleotides matching TRBD2. The CDR3 totals 14 residues. Germline values: CDR1 SGHRS, CDR2 YFSETQ. J was trimmed by 3 bases and V by 4 bases; bases with no gene match: 6. Looking up the rest from reference TRBV5-1 and TRBJ2-7 gives the full variable domain: KAGVTQTPRYLIKTRGQQVTLSCSPISGHRSVSWYQQTPGQGLQFLFEYFSETQRNKGNFPGRFSGRQFSNSRSEMNVSTLELGDSALYLCASSTNGGDYEQYFGPGTRLTVT.

The chain combines TRBV5-1 with TRBJ2-7, with TRBD1 as a possible D gene (5 bases). The CDR3 has 14 residues. V shed 4 bases and J shed 0 bases, with 11 bases lying between them. CDR1 SGHRS and CDR2 YFSETQ come from the germline V gene. CDR3 region: CASSSSGHSYEQYF. For the CDR3, the DNA is TGCGCCAGCAGCAGTAGTGGACACTCCTACGAGCAGTACTTC.

V is TRBV6-5 and J is TRBJ1-1; D call uncertain. This CDR3 spans 13 amino acids. V dropped 6 bases and J dropped 8 bases, with 16 bases sitting between them. The germline V gene encodes CDR1 MNHEY and CDR2 SVGAGI. CDR3 sequence: CASSAEAGSEAFF. Written as DNA, the CDR3 is TGTGCCAGCAGCGCGGAGGCTGGCTCGGAAGCTTTCTTT.

This chain connects TRBV9 to TRBJ2-7; maybe TRBD1 (7 bases). This CDR3 is 14 amino acids long. The V gene's germline CDR1 is SGDLS and CDR2 YYNGEE. The V and J ends lost 4 bases and 3 bases respectively, with 14 bases between them. CDR3 nucleotide sequence: TGTGCCAGCAGCCCGAGACAGGGACTCTACGAGCAGTACTTC. It translates to CASSPRQGLYEQYF.

This clone was detected only once. The J gene is TRBJ2-2, the V gene TRBV5-5, with 12 bases fitting TRBD2. The CDR3 is 18 residues long. The V gene's germline CDR1 is SGHKS and CDR2 YYEKEE (reference sequence). With 1 base clipped from V and 6 bases from J, the junction kept 10 bases outside the gene matches. The CDR3 region has the DNA TGTGCCAGCAGCTTGCTGCCTAGCGGGGGGGCAGCCCCCGGGGAGCTGTTTTTT. Its protein is CASSLLPSGGAAPGELFF. The whole variable domain, filled in from reference TRBV5-5 and TRBJ2-2, reads DAGVTQSPTHLIKTRGQQVTLRCSPISGHKSVSWYQQVLGQGPQFIFQYYEKEERGRGNFPDRFSARQFPNYSSELNVNALLLGDSALYLCASSLLPSGGAAPGELFFGEGSRLTVL.

This clone was seen a few times. The chain combines TRBV19 with TRBJ1-6; TRBD1 matches at 7 bases. The length of the CDR3 is 17 residues. Germline V gives CDR1 LNHDA, CDR2 SQIVND (reference sequence). The V gene end was trimmed by 5 bases and the J gene end by 4 bases; junction bases not matched to a gene: 11. CDR3 sequence (DNA): TGTGCCAGTAGTCTCGTACGACAGGGTGGTTATAATTCACCCCTCCACTTT. Amino acids: CASSLVRQGGYNSPLHF.